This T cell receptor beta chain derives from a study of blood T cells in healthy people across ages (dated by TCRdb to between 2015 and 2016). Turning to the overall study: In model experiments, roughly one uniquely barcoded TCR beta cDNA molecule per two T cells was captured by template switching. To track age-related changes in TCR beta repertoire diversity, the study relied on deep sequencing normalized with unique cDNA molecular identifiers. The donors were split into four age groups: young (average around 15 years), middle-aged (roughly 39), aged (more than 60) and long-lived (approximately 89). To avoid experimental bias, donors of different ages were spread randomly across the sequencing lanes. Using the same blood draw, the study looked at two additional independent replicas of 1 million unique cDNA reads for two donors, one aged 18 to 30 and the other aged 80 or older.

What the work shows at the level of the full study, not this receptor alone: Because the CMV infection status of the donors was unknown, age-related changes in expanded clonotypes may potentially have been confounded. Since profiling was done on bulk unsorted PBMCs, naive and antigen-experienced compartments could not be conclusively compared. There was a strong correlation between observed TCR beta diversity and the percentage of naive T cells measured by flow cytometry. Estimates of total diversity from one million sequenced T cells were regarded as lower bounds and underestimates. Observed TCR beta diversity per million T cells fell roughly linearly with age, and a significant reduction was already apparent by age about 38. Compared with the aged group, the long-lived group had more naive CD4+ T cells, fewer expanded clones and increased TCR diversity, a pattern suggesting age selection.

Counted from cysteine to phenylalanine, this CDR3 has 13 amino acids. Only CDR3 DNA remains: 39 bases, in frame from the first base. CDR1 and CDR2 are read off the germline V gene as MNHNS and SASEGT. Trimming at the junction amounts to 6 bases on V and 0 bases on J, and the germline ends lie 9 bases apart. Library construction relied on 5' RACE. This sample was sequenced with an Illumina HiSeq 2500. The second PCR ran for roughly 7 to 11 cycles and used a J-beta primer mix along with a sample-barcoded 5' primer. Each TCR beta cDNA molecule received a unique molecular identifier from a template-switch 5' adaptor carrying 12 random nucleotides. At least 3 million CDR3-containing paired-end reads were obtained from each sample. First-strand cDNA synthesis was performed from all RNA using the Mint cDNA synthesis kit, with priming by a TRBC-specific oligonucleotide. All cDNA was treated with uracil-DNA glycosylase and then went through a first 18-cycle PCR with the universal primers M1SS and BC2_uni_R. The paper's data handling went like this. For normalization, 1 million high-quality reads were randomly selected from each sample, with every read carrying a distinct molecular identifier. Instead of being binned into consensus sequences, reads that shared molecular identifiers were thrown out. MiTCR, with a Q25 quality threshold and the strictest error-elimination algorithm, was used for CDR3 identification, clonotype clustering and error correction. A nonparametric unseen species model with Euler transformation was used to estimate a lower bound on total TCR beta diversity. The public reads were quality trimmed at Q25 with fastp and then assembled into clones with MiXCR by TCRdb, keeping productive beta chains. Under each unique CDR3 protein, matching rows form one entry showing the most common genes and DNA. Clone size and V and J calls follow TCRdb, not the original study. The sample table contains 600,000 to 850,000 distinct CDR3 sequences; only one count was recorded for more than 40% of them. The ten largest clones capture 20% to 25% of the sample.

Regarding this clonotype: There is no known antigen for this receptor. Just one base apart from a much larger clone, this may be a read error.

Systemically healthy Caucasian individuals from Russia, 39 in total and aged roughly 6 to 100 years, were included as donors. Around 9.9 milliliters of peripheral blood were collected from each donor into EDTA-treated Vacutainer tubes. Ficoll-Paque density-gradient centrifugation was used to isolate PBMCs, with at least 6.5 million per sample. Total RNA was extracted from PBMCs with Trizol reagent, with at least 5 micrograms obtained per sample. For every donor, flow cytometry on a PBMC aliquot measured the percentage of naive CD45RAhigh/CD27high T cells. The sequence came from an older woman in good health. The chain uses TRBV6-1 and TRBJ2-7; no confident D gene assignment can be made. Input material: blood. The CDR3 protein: CASRPPSSYEQYF. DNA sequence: TGTGCCAGCAGGCCGCCGAGCTCCTACGAGCAGTACTTC.